Here is one T cell receptor beta chain with its context. Its cognate antigen is unknown. The data derive from a study of T cell repertoires in cytomegalovirus infection. The CDR3 sequence is 14 residues long. Trimming removed 4 bases from V and 6 bases from J; junction bases left unmatched: 5. CDR1 and CDR2 from the germline V gene are SGHVS and FNYEAQ. TCRdb independently ran MiXCR on the reads; one entry per CDR3 protein. Counted here are 900,000 to 950,000 distinct CDR3 sequences, 30% to 40% occurring once; the ten biggest clones make up over 12%. The chain recombines TRBV7-6 with TRBJ2-2; TRBD1 matches at 7 bases. This receptor was identified in a human donor in good health (CMV status not recorded). Some clones in this sample may be carry-over from other donors' samples. Material: cultured CD8+ T cells from PBMCs, obtained from culture after CMV antigen stimulation. CDR3 DNA sequence: TGTGCCAGCAGCTCAGACAGGGTTTCCGGGGAGCTGTTTTTT. The encoded protein is CASSSDRVSGELFF.